Listed here are 6 T cell receptor beta chains from one sample, sequenced in a study of cytomegalovirus exposure and HLA in healthy donors. It was with 60 Vbeta and 13 Jbeta primers that the PCR ran. Produced via immunoSEQ multiplex PCR; TCRdb's table is partial and in-frame only. The sample lists 140,000 to 150,000 clones; around two thirds were seen once. Sequencing was done on a sample of PBMCs. The receptors were gathered from a woman between 18 and 29 years old in good health and CMV-seronegative.

This chain uses TRBV5-1 with TRBJ2-1, with 11 nucleotides matching TRBD1. The CDR3 contains 18 residues. Germline assignment: CDR1 SGHRS and CDR2 YFSETQ. V shed 3 bases, J shed 6 bases, and the junction held 14 bases outside the gene matches. CDR3 sequence (DNA): TGCGCCAGCAGCTGGAACCGGGACAGGGGGGCAGGTACCAATGAGCAGTTCTTC. This encodes CASSWNRDRGAGTNEQFF.

CDR3 in DNA: TGTGCCAGTAGTATACAGGCCTGGCAGCCCCAGCATTTT. Protein: CASSIQAWQPQHF. The chain links TRBV19 to TRBJ1-5; no clear D gene. The CDR3 length is 13 residues. Germline CDR1 and CDR2: LNHDA and SQIVND (reference sequence). V lost 2 bases, J lost 7 bases, and 9 bases lay in between.

This chain joins TRBV11-3 and TRBJ2-2; D not resolved. CDR1 SGHNT and CDR2 YENEEA come from the germline V gene. Trimming cost V 4 bases and J 0 bases, with 9 bases left between them. The CDR3 totals 15 residues. The CDR3 region has the DNA TGTGCCAGCAGCTCGAGCGACGCGAACACCGGGGAGCTGTTTTTT. Protein: CASSSSDANTGELFF.

The V and J genes are TRBV27 and TRBJ1-2; no clear D. The germline V and J ends were trimmed by 4 bases and 1 base, with 7 bases remaining between them. The CDR3 runs 13 residues. CDR1 and CDR2 from the germline V gene are MNHEY and SMNVEV (reference sequence). CDR3 region: CASSYEGNYGYTF. The CDR3 DNA is TGTGCCAGCAGTTACGAGGGTAACTATGGCTACACCTTC.

This clone was seen once. V usage is TRBV28 and J usage is TRBJ2-3, with 10 bases aligning to TRBD2. V shed 3 bases and J 2 bases; nucleotides not matched to a gene: 8. The germline gives CDR1 MDHEN, CDR2 SYDVKM. The CDR3 length is 17 residues. CDR3 in DNA: TGTGCCAGCAGTTTGGTGGTACTAGCGGGAAACACAGATACGCAGTATTTT. Encoded protein: CASSLVVLAGNTDTQYF.

The chain combines TRBV19 with TRBJ2-1; weak D call: TRBD1 (6 bases). Germline CDR1 and CDR2: LNHDA and SQIVND (reference sequence). Trimming cost V 4 bases and J 1 base, with 14 bases left between them. The CDR3 extends over 16 amino acids. The CDR3 nucleotides are TGTGCCAGTAGTACGTCTTGGGGGCTGTCCTACAATGAGCAGTTCTTC. The encoded protein is CASSTSWGLSYNEQFF.